This T cell receptor beta chain was recorded in a study of control samples from healthy donors and cancer patients. The protocol was immunoSEQ multiplex PCR, while the TCRdb copy is restricted to in-frame clones and leaves out a portion. This sample has around 82,000 clones, with about nine tenths found just once. V lost 4 bases, J lost 4 bases, and 2 bases stayed unmatched. Germline V gene lookup returns CDR1 LGHDT and CDR2 YNNKEL (reference sequence). CDR3 length: 13 amino acids. The chain joins TRBV3-1 (or the pseudogene TRBV3-2) to TRBJ1-2; TRBD1 aligns across 8 bases. This TCR was sampled from a man aged 45-60 years in good health. Sequences were obtained from blood. The CDR3 DNA sequence: TGTGCCAGCAGCCCGACAGGGGTCTATGGCTACACCTTC. Its translation: CASSPTGVYGYTF.